The clone carrying this T cell receptor beta chain was seen at least ten times. What it binds is unknown. The source of the sample is a study of CD8+CD57+ T cells in acquired aplastic anemia. For the study at large: Quantities of DNA derived from sorted CD4+ and CD8+ cells averaged around 3.2 ug. Study results and caveats: Patients were compared with controls for CD8+ Simpson's diversity, and no significant difference emerged. In common between the patients and the controls were around 29 CD8+ CDR3 sequences.

Using genomic DNA as the template, TCR beta VDJ and CDR3 profiling was carried out. TCRdb reprocessed the reads with MiXCR, giving one entry per CDR3 protein. The sample holds 100,000 to 130,000 distinct CDR3 sequences, around half seen once. This CDR3 has 13 amino acids. V dropped 3 bases and J dropped 5; count of bases not matched to a gene: 3. Looked up from germline, CDR1 is DFQATT and CDR2 is SNEGSKA (reference sequence). The chain combines TRBV20-1 with TRBJ1-4, with 7 bases identical to TRBD1. The source of this sequence is a human donor in good health, serving as a control. The specimen was sorted CD4+, CD8+, or CD8+CD57+ T cells (not recorded which) from PBMCs. The CDR3 reads CSARDRLNEKLFF. The CDR3 DNA is TGCAGTGCTAGGGACAGGCTAAATGAAAAACTGTTTTTT.